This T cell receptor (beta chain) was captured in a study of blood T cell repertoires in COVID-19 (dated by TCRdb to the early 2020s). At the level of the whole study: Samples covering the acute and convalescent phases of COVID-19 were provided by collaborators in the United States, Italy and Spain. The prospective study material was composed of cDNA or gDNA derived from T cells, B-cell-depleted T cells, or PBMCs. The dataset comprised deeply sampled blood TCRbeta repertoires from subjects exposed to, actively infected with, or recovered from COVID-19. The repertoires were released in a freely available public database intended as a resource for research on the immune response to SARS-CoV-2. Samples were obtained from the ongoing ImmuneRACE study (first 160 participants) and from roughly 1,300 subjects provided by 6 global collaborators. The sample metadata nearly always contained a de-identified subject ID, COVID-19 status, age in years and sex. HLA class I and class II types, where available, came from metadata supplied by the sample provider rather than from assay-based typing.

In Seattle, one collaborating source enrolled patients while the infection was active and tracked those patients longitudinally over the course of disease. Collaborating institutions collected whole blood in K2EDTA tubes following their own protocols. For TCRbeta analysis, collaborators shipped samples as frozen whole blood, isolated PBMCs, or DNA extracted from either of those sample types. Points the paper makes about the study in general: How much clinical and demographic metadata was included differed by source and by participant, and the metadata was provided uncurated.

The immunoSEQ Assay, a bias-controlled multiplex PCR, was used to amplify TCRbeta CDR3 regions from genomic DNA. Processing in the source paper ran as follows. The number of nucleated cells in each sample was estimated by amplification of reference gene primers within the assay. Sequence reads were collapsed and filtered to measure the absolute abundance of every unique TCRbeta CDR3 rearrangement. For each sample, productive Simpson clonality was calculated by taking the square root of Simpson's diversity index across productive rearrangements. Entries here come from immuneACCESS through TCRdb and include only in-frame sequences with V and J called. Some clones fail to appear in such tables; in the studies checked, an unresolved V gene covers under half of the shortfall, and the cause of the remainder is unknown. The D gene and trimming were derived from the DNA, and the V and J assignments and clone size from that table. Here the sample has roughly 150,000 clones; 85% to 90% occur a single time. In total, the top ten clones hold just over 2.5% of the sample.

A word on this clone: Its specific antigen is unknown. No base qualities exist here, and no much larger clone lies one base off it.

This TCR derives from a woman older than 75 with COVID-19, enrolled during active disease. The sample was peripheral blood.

Here is the DNA: TGTGCCAGCAGCTTGGGTAGGGGGAGCTCCTATAATTCACCCCTCCACTTT. Its protein product is CASSLGRGSSYNSPLHF. The V and J segments used are TRBV5-4 and TRBJ1-6; the D region possibly corresponds to TRBD1 (6 bases align). A distance of 10 bases separates the germline ends of V and J, which lose 0 bases and 0 bases respectively. CDR1 and CDR2, per the germline V gene (reference sequence), are SGHNT and YYREEE. The cysteine opens and the phenylalanine closes a CDR3 of 17 amino acids. The CDR3 DNA has 51 bases and is translated from base 1.